This TCR beta chain was identified during a study of cytomegalovirus exposure and HLA in healthy donors. General study findings and limits: Among TCR beta chains of equal frequency, HLA-associated ones were more clonally expanded in a later analysis. A missense DCLRE1C variant was associated with V- and J-gene trimming of TCR beta chains in a later analysis, and an independent cohort replicated the association. Judged likely to be a sequencing artifact was a cluster of highly shared sequence variants. Later work associated fewer than 20,000 TCR beta sequences with HLA alleles at 0.05 false discovery rate.

The CDR3 loop spans 14 amino acids. Germline V gives CDR1 SQVTM, CDR2 ANQGSEA. V lost 6 bases and J lost 3; bases outside the gene matches: 9. Primers included in the PCR were 60 Vbeta and 13 Jbeta primers. This table comes from immunoSEQ multiplex PCR, and its TCRdb copy is limited to in-frame clones, with some not included. The data show more than 90,000 clones, more than 80% seen once. Remarks on this clone: Its antigen is not known.

This receptor was taken from a man aged 30-40 years in good health and CMV-seronegative. The rearrangement uses TRBV29-1 and TRBJ2-7; 9 bases map to TRBD1. The sample taken for sequencing was PBMCs. The CDR3 bases are TGCAGCGTGGTCCGGGACAGGGATCTCTACGAGCAGTACTTC. Protein product: CSVVRDRDLYEQYF.